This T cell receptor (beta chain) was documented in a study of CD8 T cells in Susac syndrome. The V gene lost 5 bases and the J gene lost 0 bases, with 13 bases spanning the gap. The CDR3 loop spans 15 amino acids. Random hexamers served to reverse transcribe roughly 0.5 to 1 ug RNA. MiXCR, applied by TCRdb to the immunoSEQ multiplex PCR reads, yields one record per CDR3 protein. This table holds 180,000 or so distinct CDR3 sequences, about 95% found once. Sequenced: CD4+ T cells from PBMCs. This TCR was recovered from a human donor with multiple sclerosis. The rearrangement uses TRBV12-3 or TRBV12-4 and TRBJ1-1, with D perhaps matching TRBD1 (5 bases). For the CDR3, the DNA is TGTGCCAGCAGTCCCCCGGGACGGATGAACACTGAAGCTTTCTTT. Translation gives CASSPPGRMNTEAFF.